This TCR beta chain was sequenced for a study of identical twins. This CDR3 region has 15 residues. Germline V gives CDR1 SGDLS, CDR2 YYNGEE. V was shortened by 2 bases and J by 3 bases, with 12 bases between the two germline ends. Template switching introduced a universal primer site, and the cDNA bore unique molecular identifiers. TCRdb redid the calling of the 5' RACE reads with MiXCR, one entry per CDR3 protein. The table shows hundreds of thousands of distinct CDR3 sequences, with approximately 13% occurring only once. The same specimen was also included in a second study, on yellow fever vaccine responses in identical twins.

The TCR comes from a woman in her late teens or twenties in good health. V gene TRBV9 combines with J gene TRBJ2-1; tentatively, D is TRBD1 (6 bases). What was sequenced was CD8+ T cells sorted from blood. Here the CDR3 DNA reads TGTGCCAGCAGCGTCTCAGGACAGCTCTACAATGAGCAGTTCTTC. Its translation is CASSVSGQLYNEQFF. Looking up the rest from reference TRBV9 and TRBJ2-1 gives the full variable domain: DSGVTQTPKHLITATGQRVTLRCSPRSGDLSVYWYQQSLDQGLQFLIQYYNGEERAKGNILERFSAQQFPDLHSELNLSSLELGDSALYFCASSVSGQLYNEQFFGPGTRLTVL.